These 2 T cell receptor beta chains originate from one sample sequenced in a study of cytotoxic CD8 clonotypes in ibrutinib-treated CLL (dated by TCRdb to about 2021). Read against the paper, the sample's time point label means: approximately eleven months on ibrutinib. The library was generated by the immunoSEQ multiplex PCR assay. The table was pulled from immuneACCESS by TCRdb, which kept in-frame rearrangements only. Such tables lose some clones; where checked, under half of the loss comes from unresolved V genes, and the rest has no known cause. This sample is represented by about 58,000 clones; approximately 71% of them were singletons. The ten largest make up roughly 45% of the sample. This sample comprised PBMCs, obtained after 12 months of ibrutinib treatment. The receptor source for this set is a human donor with chronic lymphocytic leukemia.

The chain couples TRBV6-5 to TRBJ1-5; 9 nucleotides match TRBD1. From germline, CDR1 is MNHEY and CDR2 SVGAGI. The CDR3 extends over 15 amino acids. V lost 0 bases to trimming and J lost 5 bases; unmatched junction nucleotides: 2. The CDR3 bases are TGTGCCAGCAGTTACTCTGGGACAGGGCATCAGCCCCAGCATTTT. The encoded protein is CASSYSGTGHQPQHF.

This clone has a handful of counts. V is TRBV14 and J is TRBJ2-7; the D gene is possibly TRBD1 (5 bases). Germline CDR1 SGHDN, CDR2 FVKESK. The CDR3 length is 14 residues. Deletions cut 6 bases from V and 6 bases from J, with 18 bases between. In DNA form, the CDR3 reads TGTGCCAGCAGGGACATTCGGCCACCCCCCGAGCAGTACTTC. Encoded protein: CASRDIRPPPEQYF.